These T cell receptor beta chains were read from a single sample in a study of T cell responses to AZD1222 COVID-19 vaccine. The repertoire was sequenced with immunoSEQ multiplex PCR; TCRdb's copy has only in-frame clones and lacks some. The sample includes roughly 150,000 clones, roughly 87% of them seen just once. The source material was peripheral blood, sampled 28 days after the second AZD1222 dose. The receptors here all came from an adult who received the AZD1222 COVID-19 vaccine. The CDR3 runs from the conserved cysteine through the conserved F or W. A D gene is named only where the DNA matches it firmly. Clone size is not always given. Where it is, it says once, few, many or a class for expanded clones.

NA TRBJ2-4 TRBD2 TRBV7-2 TGTGCCAGCAGCCCCGGGGGGGAAAACATTCAGTACTTC CASSPGGENIQYF
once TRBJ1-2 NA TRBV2 TGTGCCAGCAGCCCGGGCCCCGGGACCTATGGCTACACCTTC CASSPGPGTYGYTF
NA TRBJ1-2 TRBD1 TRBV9 TGTGCCAGCAGTGGGACAGGGGATGGCTACACCTTC CASSGTGDGYTF
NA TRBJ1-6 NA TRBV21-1 TGTGCCAGCAGTCACGTACAGGGTCTTAATTCACCCCTCCACTTT CASSHVQGLNSPLHF
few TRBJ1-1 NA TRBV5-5 TGTGCCAGCAGCTTGACCACTTGGGGGGGGACTGAAGCTTTCTTT CASSLTTWGGTEAFF
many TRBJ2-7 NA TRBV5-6 TGTGCCAGCAGCTTGGATCCTACGGGCACTCCCTCCTACGAGCAGTACTTC CASSLDPTGTPSYEQYF
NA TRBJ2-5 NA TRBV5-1 TGCGCCAGCAGCTCTTTACAGGGTGAGGGGGAGACCCAGTACTTC CASSSLQGEGETQYF
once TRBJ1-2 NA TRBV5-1 TGCGCATCGGCGGGGACGTCCTATGGCTACACCTTC CASAGTSYGYTF
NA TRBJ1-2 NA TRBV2 TGTGCCAGCTTTCGCGGGAACTATGGCTACACCTTC CASFRGNYGYTF
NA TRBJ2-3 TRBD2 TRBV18 TGTGCCAGCTCACGGGACTACCACGGCACAGATACGCAGTATTTT CASSRDYHGTDTQYF
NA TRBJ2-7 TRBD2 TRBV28 TGTGCCATTACCCCTCCTAGCGGGAGTCTGGACGAGCAGTACTTC CAITPPSGSLDEQYF
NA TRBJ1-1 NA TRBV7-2 TGTGCCAGCAGCTTACTGTCAGGCTTAGGGGACACTGAAGCTTTCTTT CASSLLSGLGDTEAFF
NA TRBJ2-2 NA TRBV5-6 TGTGCCAGCAGCTTGGTAATCACCGGGGAGCTGTTTTTT CASSLVITGELFF
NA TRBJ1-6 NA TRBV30 TGTGCCTGGAGCGAGGGGGGGAAAGTACCCCTCCACTTT CAWSEGGKVPLHF
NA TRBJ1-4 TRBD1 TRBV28 TGTGCCAGCAGCCCCCCCCGATCCGGGACAGTCAATGAAAAACTGTTTTTT CASSPPRSGTVNEKLFF